What follows are 12 T cell receptor beta chains derived from one specimen sequenced in a study of PD-1 blockade in classical Hodgkin lymphoma. Every patient relapsed after autologous stem cell transplantation, and brentuximab vedotin exposure varied. The data were produced by immunoSEQ multiplex PCR, yet TCRdb's version contains in-frame clones alone and is incomplete. The sample shows approximately 13,000 clones, 65% to 85% of them seen only once. The sample consisted of peripheral blood mononuclear cells (PBMCs), taken at baseline. All receptors come from a human donor with classical Hodgkin lymphoma.

The chain is built from TRBV27 and TRBJ1-2; D is undetermined. This CDR3 is built from 12 residues. Germline V gene lookup returns CDR1 MNHEY and CDR2 SMNVEV (reference sequence). Trimming stripped 6 bases from V and 7 bases from J, with 12 bases between. This chain's CDR3 is CASRFSTGGYTF. The CDR3 DNA follows: TGTGCCAGCAGGTTTAGTACTGGTGGCTACACCTTC.

The V gene is TRBV2, the J gene TRBJ2-7; D possibly corresponds to TRBD1 (5 bases). CDR1 is SNHLY, CDR2 FYNNEI, per germline. This CDR3 contains 13 residues. V dropped 5 bases and J dropped 5 bases, with 13 bases sitting between them. The CDR3 DNA reads as TGTGCCAGCAGTAAAACTGGCAGGGACGAGCAGTACTTC. Its translation is CASSKTGRDEQYF. Full variable domain (outside the CDR3, taken from reference TRBV2 and TRBJ2-7): EPEVTQTPSHQVTQMGQEVILRCVPISNHLYFYWYRQILGQKVEFLVSFYNNEISEKSEIFDDQFSVERPDGSNFTLKIRSTKLEDSAMYFCASSKTGRDEQYFGPGTRLTVT.

CDR3 sequence reads: CASSPGSNYGYTF. In DNA form, the CDR3 reads TGTGCCAGCTCACCCGGGTCTAACTATGGCTACACCTTC. The chain is built from TRBV18 and TRBJ1-2; the D is unclear. Germline V gene lookup returns CDR1 KGHSH and CDR2 LQKENI. CDR3 length: 13 residues. Between the trimmed V and J ends, which lost 3 bases and 0 bases, there was a span of 5 bases.

The CDR3 sequence is CASSLGGTVYNEQYF. The CDR3 DNA reads TGTGCCAGCAGCTTAGGGGGGACAGTCTACAACGAGCAGTACTTC. The V and J genes are TRBV11-2 and TRBJ2-7, with 7 positions matching TRBD1. The germline V gene encodes CDR1 SGHAT and CDR2 FQNNGV. CDR3 size: 15 residues. Trimming took 1 base from V and 5 from J; bases not matched to a gene: 8.

The chain links TRBV5-5 to TRBJ1-2; D call uncertain. The germline V gene encodes CDR1 SGHKS and CDR2 YYEKEE (reference sequence). The CDR3 loop spans 13 amino acids. Trimming removed 0 bases from V and 8 bases from J, with 11 bases in between. The CDR3 DNA sequence: TGTGCCAGCAGCTTGGCCGTCATGCGAGGCTACACCTTC. Translation gives CASSLAVMRGYTF.

This chain uses TRBV5-4 with TRBJ2-3, with D unclear. The CDR3 spans 13 residues. The V and J ends lost 0 bases and 3 bases respectively, with 5 bases between them. Germline CDR1 and CDR2: SGHNT and YYREEE (reference sequence). The CDR3 DNA reads as TGTGCCAGCAGCTTGGTAGGGACAGATACGCAGTATTTT. It specifies CASSLVGTDTQYF.

The chain is built from TRBV19 and TRBJ2-3, with 14 positions matching TRBD2. The CDR3 is 23 amino acids. The junction had 18 bases not matched to a gene; V was cut back by 0 bases and J by 1 base. Looked up from germline, CDR1 is LNHDA and CDR2 is SQIVND (reference sequence). The CDR3 bases are TGTGCCAGTAGTATAGATCGGGGACTAGCGGGGGCACCGTTCCTAATACGCACAGATACGCAGTATTTT. It is translated as CASSIDRGLAGAPFLIRTDTQYF.

The J gene is TRBJ2-1, the V gene TRBV29-1; D is uncertain. This CDR3 is 13 amino acids long. The germline V and J ends were trimmed by 0 bases and 3 bases, with 6 bases remaining between them. From germline, CDR1 is SQVTM and CDR2 ANQGSEA. The CDR3 DNA reads as TGCAGCGTTGAAGAAACAGACTACAATGAGCAGTTCTTC. This codes for CSVEETDYNEQFF.

The genes are TRBV6-5 and TRBJ1-2; D uncertain. Per germline, CDR1 MNHEY and CDR2 SVGAGI. The V end was cut by 5 bases, the J end by 6 bases, with 13 bases between. The CDR3 spans 13 residues. The CDR3 region has the DNA TGTGCCAGCAGTACCGGGCCTCTGGATGGCTACACCTTC. It translates to CASSTGPLDGYTF.

In this sample, this clone turned up once. V is TRBV18 and J is TRBJ1-1, with TRBD1 matching over 7 bases. The CDR3 runs 15 residues. Germline V gene data show CDR1 as KGHSH and CDR2 as LQKENI. The ends lost 0 bases at V and 1 base at J; junction bases unmatched: 2. In DNA, the CDR3 is TGTGCCAGCTCACCACCGACAGGGCGGAACACTGAAGCTTTCTTT. Translation: CASSPPTGRNTEAFF. The whole variable domain, filled in from reference TRBV18 and TRBJ1-1, reads NAGVMQNPRHLVRRRGQEARLRCSPMKGHSHVYWYRQLPEEGLKFMVYLQKENIIDESGMPKERFSAEFPKEGPSILRIQQVVRGDSAAYFCASSPPTGRNTEAFFGQGTRLTVV.

The rearrangement uses TRBV10-3 and TRBJ2-1; TRBD2 matches at 14 bases. This CDR3 has 21 amino acids. Trimming at V came to 7 bases and at J to 1 base, leaving 18 bases not matched to a gene. Germline V gives CDR1 ENHRY, CDR2 SYGVKD. The CDR3 nucleotides read TGTGCCATCACGACGGGGGCCGGGACTAGCGGGGGCCTTAGGTCCTACAATGAGCAGTTCTTC. It encodes CAITTGAGTSGGLRSYNEQFF.

V usage is TRBV30 and J usage is TRBJ2-2, with no clear D. Germline CDR1 and CDR2: GTSNPN and SVGIG (reference sequence). V shed 0 bases and J shed 1 base, with 3 bases lying between them. The CDR3 is 13 amino acids. The CDR3 DNA is TGTGCCTGGAGTGTTCTGAACACCGGGGAGCTGTTTTTT. Protein sequence: CAWSVLNTGELFF.